This TCR beta chain is from a study of shared clonotypes between healthy human individuals. In this sample, this clone turned up a few times. The protocol was immunoSEQ multiplex PCR, while the TCRdb copy is restricted to in-frame clones and leaves out a portion. The repertoire holds roughly 1 million clones, around 74% seen once, with 1.4% in the top ten. The germline gives CDR1 MRHNA, CDR2 SNTAGT. The V and J ends lost 7 bases and 5 bases, in that order; junction bases with no gene match: 29. The CDR3 is made up of 20 amino acids. This receptor was obtained from a young man in good health. Sequencing used memory CD4+ T cells sorted from blood. As to subset: CD45RA-negative fraction. The gene calls are TRBV6-4 and TRBJ2-7; 7 bases map to TRBD1. CDR3 nucleotide sequence: TGTGCCAGCACGCGCCCCCATGATATTGGGCGACAGGGAAAATTTGACGAGCAGTACTTC. This translates into CASTRPHDIGRQGKFDEQYF.